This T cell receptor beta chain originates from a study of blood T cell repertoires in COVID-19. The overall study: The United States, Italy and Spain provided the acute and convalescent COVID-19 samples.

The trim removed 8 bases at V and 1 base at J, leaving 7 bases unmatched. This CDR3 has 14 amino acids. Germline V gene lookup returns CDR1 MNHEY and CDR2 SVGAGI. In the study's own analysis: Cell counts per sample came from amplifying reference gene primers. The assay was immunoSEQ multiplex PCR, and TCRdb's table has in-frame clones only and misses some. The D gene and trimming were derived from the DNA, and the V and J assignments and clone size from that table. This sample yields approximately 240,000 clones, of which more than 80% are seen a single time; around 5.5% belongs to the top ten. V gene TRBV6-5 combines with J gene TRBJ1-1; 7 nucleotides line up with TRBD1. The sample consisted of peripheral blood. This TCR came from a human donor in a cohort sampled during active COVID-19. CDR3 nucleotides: TGTGCCAGCGGGGAAACAGGGGAGAACACTGAAGCTTTCTTT. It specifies CASGETGENTEAFF.